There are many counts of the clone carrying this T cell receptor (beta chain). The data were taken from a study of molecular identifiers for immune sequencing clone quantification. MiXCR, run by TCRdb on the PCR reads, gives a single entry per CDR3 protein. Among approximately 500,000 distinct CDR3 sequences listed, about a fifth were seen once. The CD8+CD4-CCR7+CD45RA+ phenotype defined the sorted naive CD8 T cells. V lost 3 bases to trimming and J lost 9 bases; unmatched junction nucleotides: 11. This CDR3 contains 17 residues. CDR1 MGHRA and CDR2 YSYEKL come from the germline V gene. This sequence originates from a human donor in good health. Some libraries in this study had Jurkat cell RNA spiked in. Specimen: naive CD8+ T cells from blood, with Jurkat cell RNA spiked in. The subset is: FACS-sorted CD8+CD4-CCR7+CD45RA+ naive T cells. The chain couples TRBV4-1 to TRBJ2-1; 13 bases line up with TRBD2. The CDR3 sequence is CASSHRTTSGGAGEQFF. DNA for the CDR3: TGCGCCAGCAGCCATCGAACAACTAGCGGGGGGGCCGGTGAGCAGTTCTTC.